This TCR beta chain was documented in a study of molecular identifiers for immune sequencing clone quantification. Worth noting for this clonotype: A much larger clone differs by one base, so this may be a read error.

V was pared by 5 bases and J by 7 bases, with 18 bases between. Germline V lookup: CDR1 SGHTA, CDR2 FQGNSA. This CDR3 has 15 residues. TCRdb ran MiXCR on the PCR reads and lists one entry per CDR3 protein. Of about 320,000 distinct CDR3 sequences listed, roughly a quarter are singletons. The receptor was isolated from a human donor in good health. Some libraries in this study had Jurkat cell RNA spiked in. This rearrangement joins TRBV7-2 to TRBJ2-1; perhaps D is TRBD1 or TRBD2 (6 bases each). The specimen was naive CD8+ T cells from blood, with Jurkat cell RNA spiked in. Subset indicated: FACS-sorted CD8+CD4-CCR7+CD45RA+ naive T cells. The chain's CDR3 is CASSEGGLPINEQFF. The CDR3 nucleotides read TGTGCCAGCAGCGAAGGGGGACTCCCCATTAATGAGCAGTTCTTC.